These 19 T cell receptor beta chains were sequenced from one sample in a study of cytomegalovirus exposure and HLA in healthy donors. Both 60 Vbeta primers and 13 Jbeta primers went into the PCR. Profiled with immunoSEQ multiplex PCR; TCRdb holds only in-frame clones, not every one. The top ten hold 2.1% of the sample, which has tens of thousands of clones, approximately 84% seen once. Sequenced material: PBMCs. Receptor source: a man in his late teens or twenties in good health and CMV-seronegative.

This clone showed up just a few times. The CDR3 is CASSLSGGTEAFF. The CDR3 DNA is TGTGCCAGTAGCTTATCAGGGGGCACTGAAGCTTTCTTT. The rearrangement links TRBV19 to TRBJ1-1, with TRBD1 matching 7 bases. Looked up from germline, CDR1 is LNHDA and CDR2 is SQIVND (reference sequence). This CDR3 has 13 amino acids. V was clipped by 6 bases and J by 4 bases; unmatched bases: 5.

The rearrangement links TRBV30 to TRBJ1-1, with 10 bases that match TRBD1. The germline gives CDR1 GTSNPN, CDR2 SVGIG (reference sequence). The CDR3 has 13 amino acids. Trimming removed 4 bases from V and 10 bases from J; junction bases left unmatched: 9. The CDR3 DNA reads TGTGCCTGGACCTTCGACCGGGACAGGGGAGCTTTCTTT. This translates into CAWTFDRDRGAFF.

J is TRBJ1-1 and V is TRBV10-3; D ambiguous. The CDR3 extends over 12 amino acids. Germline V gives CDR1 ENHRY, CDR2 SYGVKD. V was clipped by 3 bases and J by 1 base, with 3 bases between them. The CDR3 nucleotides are TGTGCCATCAGTGACAGGAACACTGAAGCTTTCTTT. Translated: CAISDRNTEAFF.

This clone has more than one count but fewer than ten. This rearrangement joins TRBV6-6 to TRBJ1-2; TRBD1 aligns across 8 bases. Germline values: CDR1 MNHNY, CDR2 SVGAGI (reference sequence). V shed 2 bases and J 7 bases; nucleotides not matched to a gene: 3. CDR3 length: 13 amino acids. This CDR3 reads CASSYGQGLGYTF. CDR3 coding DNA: TGTGCCAGCAGTTACGGACAGGGACTTGGCTACACCTTC.

The CDR3 reads CASSPQGATSHEQYF. CDR3 nucleotide sequence: TGTGCCAGCTCACCCCAGGGGGCGACGAGCCACGAGCAGTACTTC. This chain joins TRBV18 and TRBJ2-7, with 8 bases fitting TRBD1. J was trimmed by 5 bases and V by 3 bases; bases with no gene match: 9. CDR3 length: 15 residues. The germline V gene encodes CDR1 KGHSH and CDR2 LQKENI.

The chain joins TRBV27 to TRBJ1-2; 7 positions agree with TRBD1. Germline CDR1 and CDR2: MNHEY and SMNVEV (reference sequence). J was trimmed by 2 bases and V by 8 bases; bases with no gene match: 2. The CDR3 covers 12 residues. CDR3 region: CASSQGNYGYTF. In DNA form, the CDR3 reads TGTGCCAGCTCACAGGGGAACTATGGCTACACCTTC.

CDR3 in DNA: TGTGCCAGCAGGTCGGACAGGGCCAAGAACGAGCAGTACTTC. Protein product: CASRSDRAKNEQYF. The chain is built from TRBV2 and TRBJ2-7; the match to TRBD1 covers 8 bases. This CDR3 region has 14 residues. The ends lost 6 bases at V and 5 bases at J; junction bases unmatched: 9. The germline V gene encodes CDR1 SNHLY and CDR2 FYNNEI.

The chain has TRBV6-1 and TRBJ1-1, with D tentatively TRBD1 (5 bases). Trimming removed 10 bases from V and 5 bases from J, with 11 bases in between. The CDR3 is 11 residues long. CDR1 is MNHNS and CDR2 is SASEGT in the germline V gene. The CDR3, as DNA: TGTGCCACCGACAGACCAACTGAAGCTTTCTTT. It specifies CATDRPTEAFF.

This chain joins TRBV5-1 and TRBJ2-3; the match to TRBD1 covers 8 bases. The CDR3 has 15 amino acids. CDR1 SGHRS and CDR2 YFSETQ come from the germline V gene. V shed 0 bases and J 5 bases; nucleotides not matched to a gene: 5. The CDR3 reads CASSLEDREKDTQYF. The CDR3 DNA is TGCGCCAGCAGCTTGGAGGACAGGGAAAAAGATACGCAGTATTTT.

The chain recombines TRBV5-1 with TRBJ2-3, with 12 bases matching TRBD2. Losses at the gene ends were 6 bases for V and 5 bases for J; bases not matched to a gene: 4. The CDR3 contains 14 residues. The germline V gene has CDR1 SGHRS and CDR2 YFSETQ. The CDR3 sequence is CASTQLAGGDTQYF. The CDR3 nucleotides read TGCGCCAGCACACAACTAGCGGGAGGAGATACGCAGTATTTT. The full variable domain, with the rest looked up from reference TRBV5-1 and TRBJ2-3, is KAGVTQTPRYLIKTRGQQVTLSCSPISGHRSVSWYQQTPGQGLQFLFEYFSETQRNKGNFPGRFSGRQFSNSRSEMNVSTLELGDSALYLCASTQLAGGDTQYFGPGTRLTVL.

The CDR3 nucleotides read TGTGCCACCAGCAGGGGGATTCGGGACGGGAGCTCCTACAATGAGCAGTTCTTC. Amino acid sequence: CATSRGIRDGSSYNEQFF. The chain recombines TRBV15 with TRBJ2-1; D possibly corresponds to TRBD2 (6 bases). Germline V CDR1 and CDR2: LNHNV, YYDKDF (reference sequence). This CDR3 has 18 residues. Trimming pared 3 bases from V and 0 bases from J, leaving 18 bases between.

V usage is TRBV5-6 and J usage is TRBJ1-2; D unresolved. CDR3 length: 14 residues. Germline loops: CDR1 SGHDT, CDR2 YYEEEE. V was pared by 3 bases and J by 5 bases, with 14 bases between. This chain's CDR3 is CASSSYGVPYGYTF. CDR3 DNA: TGTGCCAGCAGCTCCTACGGGGTTCCATATGGCTACACCTTC.

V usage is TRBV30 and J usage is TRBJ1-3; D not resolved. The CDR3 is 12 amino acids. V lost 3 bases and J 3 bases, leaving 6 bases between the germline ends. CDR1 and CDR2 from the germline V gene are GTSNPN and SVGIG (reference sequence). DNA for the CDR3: TGTGCCTGGAGAACGGTTGGAAACACCATATATTTT. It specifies CAWRTVGNTIYF.

CDR3 bases: TGTGCCAGCAGCTTAGTAAGAGGGGGCGCAAACACCGGGGAGCTGTTTTTT. Protein product: CASSLVRGGANTGELFF. The chain carries TRBV7-9 and TRBJ2-2, with 7 bases fitting TRBD1. Germline CDR1 reads SEHNR; CDR2 reads FQNEAQ (reference sequence). V shed 1 base and J 2 bases; nucleotides not matched to a gene: 7. The length of the CDR3 is 17 residues.

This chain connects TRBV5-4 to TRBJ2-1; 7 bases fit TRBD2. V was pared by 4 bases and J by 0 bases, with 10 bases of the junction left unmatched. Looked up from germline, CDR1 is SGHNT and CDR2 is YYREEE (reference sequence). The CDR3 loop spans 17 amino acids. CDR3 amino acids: CASSQDPGRYSYNEQFF. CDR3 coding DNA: TGTGCCAGCAGCCAAGATCCCGGGAGGTACTCCTACAATGAGCAGTTCTTC.

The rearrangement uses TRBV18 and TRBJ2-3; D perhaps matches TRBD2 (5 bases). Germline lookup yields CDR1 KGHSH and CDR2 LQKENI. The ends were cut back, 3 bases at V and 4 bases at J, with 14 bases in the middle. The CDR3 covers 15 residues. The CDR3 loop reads CASSPGQIGADTQYF. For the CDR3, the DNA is TGTGCCAGCTCACCGGGCCAAATCGGGGCAGATACGCAGTATTTT.

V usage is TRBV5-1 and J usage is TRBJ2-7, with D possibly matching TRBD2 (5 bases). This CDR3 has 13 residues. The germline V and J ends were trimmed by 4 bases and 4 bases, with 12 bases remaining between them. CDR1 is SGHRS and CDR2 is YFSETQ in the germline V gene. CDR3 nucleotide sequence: TGCGCCAGCAGCCCGGTCCCGGGGTACGAGCAGTACTTC. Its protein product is CASSPVPGYEQYF.

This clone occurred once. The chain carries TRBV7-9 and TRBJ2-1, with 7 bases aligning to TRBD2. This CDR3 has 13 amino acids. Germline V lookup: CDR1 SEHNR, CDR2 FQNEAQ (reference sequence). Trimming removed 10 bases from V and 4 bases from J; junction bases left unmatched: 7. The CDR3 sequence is CATLLAAYNEQFF. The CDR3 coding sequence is TGTGCCACCCTTCTAGCGGCTTACAATGAGCAGTTCTTC.

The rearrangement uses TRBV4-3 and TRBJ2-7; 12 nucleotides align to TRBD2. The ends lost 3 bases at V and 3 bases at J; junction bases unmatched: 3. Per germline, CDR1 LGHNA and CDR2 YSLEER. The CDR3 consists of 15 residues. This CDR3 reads CASSQGTSGFYEQYF. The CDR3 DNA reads TGCGCCAGCAGCCAGGGGACTAGCGGGTTCTACGAGCAGTACTTC.